This T cell receptor (beta chain) originates from a study of T cell responses to AZD1222 COVID-19 vaccine. Study conclusions and caveats: Mostly white British, mostly female donors; authors suggested clonal diversity may be underestimated. In the spike-specific TCR repertoire, nearly half reportedly target unmutated variant regions.

Some clones are missing from TCRdb's copy, which holds only in-frame ones; the method was immunoSEQ multiplex PCR. The table lists about 100,000 clones, about nine tenths of them singletons. Concerning this clone itself: Antigen: not known.

V lost 5 bases and J lost 0, with 7 bases in between. This CDR3 region has 14 residues. Germline CDR1 reads SGHNT; CDR2 reads YENEEA. The specimen comprised peripheral blood, sampled on day 0 of AZD1222 vaccination. This sequence was found in an adult in good health. The V gene is TRBV11-3, the J gene TRBJ1-4; unclear D gene. This CDR3 is CASSPIATNEKLFF. The DNA for the CDR3 is TGTGCCAGCAGCCCCATAGCAACTAATGAAAAACTGTTTTTT.